Below are 16 T cell receptor beta chains sequenced from a single sample in a study of early T cells in non-severe SARS-CoV-2 infection. MiXCR, applied by TCRdb to the 5' RACE reads, yields one record per CDR3 protein. The repertoire holds tens of thousands of distinct CDR3 sequences, with roughly 10% as singletons. Sequencing used whole blood, obtained at baseline. All receptors derive from an adult who was a healthcare worker with PCR-confirmed SARS-CoV-2 infection or an uninfected control (not recorded which).

This clonotype was counted between two and nine times. The J gene is TRBJ2-2, the V gene TRBV7-6, with TRBD2 matching 8 bases. This CDR3 contains 15 residues. Germline lookup yields CDR1 SGHVS and CDR2 FNYEAQ. With 1 base clipped from V and 4 bases from J, the junction kept 2 bases outside the gene matches. The CDR3 DNA reads TGTGCCAGCAGCTTAGGCCTAGCGGGCACCGGGGAGCTGTTTTTT. Translation: CASSLGLAGTGELFF.

V and J are TRBV25-1 and TRBJ1-4; 7 nucleotides line up with TRBD1. CDR1 MGHDK and CDR2 SYGVNS come from the germline V gene. There are 15 residues in the CDR3. V lost 3 bases and J lost 7; bases outside the gene matches: 8. The CDR3 DNA is TGTGCCAGCAGTGAGCGTCAGGGGGTTGGTGAAAAACTGTTTTTT. Its translation is CASSERQGVGEKLFF. Using reference TRBV25-1 and TRBJ1-4 for the parts outside the CDR3, the full variable domain is EADIYQTPRYLVIGTGKKITLECSQTMGHDKMYWYQQDPGMELHLIHYSYGVNSTEKGDLSSESTVSRIRTEHFPLTLESARPSHTSQYLCASSERQGVGEKLFFGSGTQLSVL.

This sequence joins TRBV20-1 and TRBJ2-1; 8 bases map to TRBD2. The ends lost 7 bases at V and 9 bases at J; junction bases unmatched: 17. Germline assignment: CDR1 DFQATT and CDR2 SNEGSKA (reference sequence). This CDR3 has 15 residues. This CDR3 reads CSGWYYAGGYVEQFF. The DNA for the CDR3 is TGCAGTGGCTGGTACTATGCGGGGGGATATGTTGAGCAGTTCTTC.

The gene calls are TRBV3-1 and TRBJ2-7; 11 bases map to TRBD2. J gave up 6 bases and V 5 bases, and 6 bases lay outside the gene matches. This CDR3 has 14 residues. Germline values: CDR1 LGHDT, CDR2 YNNKEL (reference sequence). As DNA, the CDR3 is TGTGCCAGCAGCAGCGGGACTAGCGGTCTCGAGCAGTACTTC. It codes for CASSSGTSGLEQYF.

This clonotype was observed many times. This chain uses TRBV5-6 with TRBJ2-7; D may be TRBD2 (5 bases). CDR3 length: 16 residues. Per the germline V gene, CDR1 is SGHDT and CDR2 is YYEEEE. V was pared by 0 bases and J by 0 bases, with 13 bases between. As DNA, the CDR3 is TGTGCCAGCAGCTTGGGTGGCGGGCTAATCTCCTACGAGCAGTACTTC. It is translated as CASSLGGGLISYEQYF.

The genes are TRBV7-2 and TRBJ1-2; 7 positions match TRBD1. The ends lost 8 bases at V and 6 bases at J; junction bases unmatched: 12. Germline V gene lookup returns CDR1 SGHTA and CDR2 FQGNSA. The CDR3 consists of 14 residues. The CDR3 DNA reads TGTGCCAGCGTAGGAACCGGGACAGTTAATGGCTACACCTTC. This codes for CASVGTGTVNGYTF.

The chain uses TRBV4-1 and TRBJ2-6, with D tentatively TRBD2 (7 bases). This CDR3 region has 16 residues. CDR1 is MGHRA and CDR2 is YSYEKL in the germline V gene. With 4 bases removed from V and 2 bases from J, the gap between germline ends came to 12 bases. The CDR3 reads CASSLPGGTGANVLTF. The CDR3 bases are TGCGCCAGCAGCCTACCGGGGGGCACTGGGGCCAACGTCCTGACTTTC.

The V gene is TRBV3-1, the J gene TRBJ1-3, with D uncertain. Between the trimmed V and J ends, which lost 4 bases and 2 bases, there was a span of 9 bases. CDR1 is LGHDT and CDR2 is YNNKEL in the germline V gene (reference sequence). This CDR3 region has 14 residues. The CDR3 nucleotides read TGTGCCAGCAGCCCCGTGGTTACTGGAAACACCATATATTTT. It yields the protein CASSPVVTGNTIYF. Supplemented by reference TRBV3-1 and TRBJ1-3, the full variable domain reads DTAVSQTPKYLVTQMGNDKSIKCEQNLGHDTMYWYKQDSKKFLKIMFSYNNKELIINETVPNRFSPKSPDKAHLNLHINSLELGDSAVYFCASSPVVTGNTIYFGEGSWLTVV.

The chain is built from TRBV6-6 and TRBJ1-4; D gene ambiguous. CDR1 is MNHNY, CDR2 SVGAGI, per germline (reference sequence). The CDR3 length is 14 residues. V was shortened by 4 bases and J by 6 bases, with 12 bases between the two germline ends. The CDR3, as DNA: TGTGCCAGCAGTTCCGGGCGCCGAGATGAAAAACTGTTTTTT. As protein: CASSSGRRDEKLFF.

This chain connects TRBV9 to TRBJ2-3, with 11 nucleotides matching TRBD1. CDR3 length equals 18 residues. J was trimmed by 1 base and V by 0 bases; bases with no gene match: 7. The germline V gene has CDR1 SGDLS and CDR2 YYNGEE. The CDR3 reads CASSVGTGGSGGTDTQYF. The CDR3, as DNA: TGTGCCAGCAGCGTAGGGACAGGGGGCTCCGGGGGCACAGATACGCAGTATTTT.

The chain joins TRBV5-8 to TRBJ2-7; D is undetermined. The length of the CDR3 is 13 residues. Trimming took 0 bases from V and 3 from J, leaving 7 bases between them. Germline CDR1 SGHTS, CDR2 YDEGEE. The CDR3 coding sequence is TGTGCCAGCAGCTTGGGCTCCCTCTACGAGCAGTACTTC. The encoded protein is CASSLGSLYEQYF.

This clonotype was counted a few times. The chain couples TRBV7-2 to TRBJ1-1; D perhaps matches TRBD1 (6 bases). The CDR3 sequence is 14 residues long. Germline loops: CDR1 SGHTA, CDR2 FQGNSA. V gave up 4 bases and J gave up 4 bases, with 13 bases separating them. DNA of the CDR3: TGTGCCAGCAGCTCCGGGGGCCCTTTCACTGAAGCTTTCTTT. Encoded protein: CASSSGGPFTEAFF.

The chain links TRBV6-5 to TRBJ2-2; D gene unclear. V lost 6 bases and J lost 2, with 4 bases in between. There are 12 residues in the CDR3. CDR1 and CDR2 (germline): MNHEY, SVGAGI. The CDR3 DNA follows: TGTGCCAGCAGGGCAAACACCGGGGAGCTGTTTTTT. The encoded protein is CASRANTGELFF.

This clonotype was counted a few times. The chain has TRBV2 and TRBJ2-7; maybe TRBD2 (5 bases). CDR1 and CDR2 (germline): SNHLY, FYNNEI. The V and J ends lost 9 bases and 6 bases respectively, with 24 bases between them. The CDR3 runs to 15 residues. The CDR3 sequence is CASRGLSGNRGEQYF. As DNA, the CDR3 is TGTGCCAGTAGAGGGCTTTCGGGGAACCGGGGCGAGCAGTACTTC.

The rearrangement joins TRBV28 to TRBJ2-2, with D possibly being TRBD1 or TRBD2 (5 bases each). V was cut by 8 bases and J by 0 bases, with 13 bases left in between. Germline V lookup: CDR1 MDHEN, CDR2 SYDVKM. The CDR3 has 15 residues. CDR3 in DNA: TGTGCCAGCTTTGTATCGGGACCGAACACCGGGGAGCTGTTTTTT. Amino acids: CASFVSGPNTGELFF.

There are a few counts of this clonotype. The J gene is TRBJ2-2, the V gene TRBV5-1, with 7 bases fitting TRBD2. Trimming removed 4 bases from V and 4 bases from J; junction bases left unmatched: 7. The CDR3 has 15 amino acids. CDR1 is SGHRS, CDR2 YFSETQ, per germline. Here the CDR3 reads CASSALAVLTGELFF. The CDR3 bases are TGCGCCAGCAGCGCGCTAGCGGTACTCACCGGGGAGCTGTTTTTT. The complete variable domain, with remaining parts taken from reference TRBV5-1 and TRBJ2-2, reads KAGVTQTPRYLIKTRGQQVTLSCSPISGHRSVSWYQQTPGQGLQFLFEYFSETQRNKGNFPGRFSGRQFSNSRSEMNVSTLELGDSALYLCASSALAVLTGELFFGEGSRLTVL.